This T cell receptor beta chain was sequenced in a study of OX40 agonist ivuxolimab in advanced cancers. About the investigation overall: Ivuxolimab, which targeted the costimulatory receptor OX40 (CD134), was an agonistic, fully human IgG2 monoclonal antibody. Among the approximately 50 dose-escalation patients, about 19 had hepatocellular carcinoma, roughly 15 melanoma, 9 renal cell carcinoma and 9 head and neck cancer. The dose-escalation cohort was roughly 83% male with a mean age of roughly 62 years, ranging from 23 to 79. Patients were allowed to have had prior anti-PD-1, anti-PD-L1 or anti-CTLA-4 therapy, and 40% to 45% of the dose-escalation patients had been treated with checkpoint inhibitors. Intravenous ivuxolimab was administered to patients every 2 weeks at six dose levels: 0.01, 0.1, 0.3, 1.5, 3 and 10 mg/kg. The paper covers the monotherapy dose-escalation part of the phase I ivuxolimab trial, which included N ≈ 54 patients. The point of sequencing TCRbeta in the periphery was to test whether ivuxolimab changed TCR sequence diversity and drove clonal T-cell expansion. Partial responses were achieved by three dose-escalation patients, of whom one had hepatocellular carcinoma and two had cutaneous melanoma.

Reading from cysteine to phenylalanine, the CDR3 counts 14 amino acids. Here the CDR3 DNA is all that survives: 42 bases in frame from base 1. As encoded in the germline V gene, CDR1 is SGDLS while CDR2 is YYNGEE. Deletion took 6 bases off V and 7 bases off J, with a span of 14 bases between the germline ends. The trial excluded patients who had a history of autoimmune disease or who were on systemic immunosuppression. Peripheral blood for TCR sequencing was collected from all dose cohorts at baseline, on cycle 4 day 1, and on cycle 7 day 1. Samples came from an open-label, multicenter, first-in-human phase I dose-escalation trial of ivuxolimab. Adults with locally advanced or metastatic melanoma, renal cell, hepatocellular, or head and neck squamous cell carcinoma were enrolled in the trial. Before TCR sequencing, CD4+ T cells and CD8+ T cells from peripheral blood were sorted into separate populations.

A remark on this clone: What this receptor recognizes is not known. No qualities accompany the bases; no much larger clone lies one base away.

Study-wide findings and limitations: Low levels of normalized T-cell clonal expansion were also seen in some nonresponding patients. At doses of 0.1 to 3.0 mg/kg, clonal expansion of both CD4+ and CD8+ T cells in blood was seen between baseline and week 6. The antigen specificity of the peripheral T cells that underwent clonal expansion was not determined. After ivuxolimab, expanded clones were on average more numerous among CD8+ T cells than among CD4+ T cells. In the 0.1-3.0 mg/kg groups, partial responders were among the patients with the lowest normalized peripheral clonal expansion, particularly in CD8+ T cells.

Genomic DNA was extracted from sorted cells for sequencing of the TCRbeta CDR3 region. The immunoSEQ Assay was used to sequence the TCRbeta CDR3 regions. TCRdb retrieved this table from immuneACCESS and kept in-frame rearrangements only. Not all clones are present; in checked studies, unresolved V genes account for under half, and no reason is known for the remainder. The sample table holds about 37,000 clones, of which about 83% were seen once. 20% to 25% of the sample rests with the top ten. The clonotype comes from an adult with an advanced solid tumor such as melanoma, head and neck, liver or kidney cancer. The chain joins TRBV9 to TRBJ1-6, and possibly TRBD1, on 5 matching bases. The material was CD4+ or CD8+ T cells sorted from blood, obtained in a trial of the OX40 agonist ivuxolimab. The CDR3 here reads CASNLGWGNSPLHF. The DNA reads as follows: TGTGCCAGCAACCTTGGATGGGGGAATTCACCCCTCCACTTT.